A single sample gave rise to the 15 T cell receptor beta chains below, sequenced in a study of T cell responses to AZD1222 COVID-19 vaccine. TCRdb's copy holds only in-frame clones and misses some; the assay was immunoSEQ multiplex PCR. Here the sample spans 190,000 or so clones, roughly 90% being singletons. Sequencing used peripheral blood, obtained 28 days after the second AZD1222 dose. The receptors were sampled from an adult who received the AZD1222 COVID-19 vaccine.

The rearrangement joins TRBV7-9 to TRBJ2-5; D gene ambiguous. Trimming removed 0 bases from V and 3 bases from J, with 2 bases in between. This CDR3 is 12 amino acids long. Germline V gene data show CDR1 as SEHNR and CDR2 as FQNEAQ (reference sequence). The CDR3 spells CASSLAEETQYF. The CDR3 DNA follows: TGTGCCAGCAGCTTAGCAGAAGAGACCCAGTACTTC.

The chain is built from TRBV18 and TRBJ2-1, with D possibly TRBD2 on 6 matching bases. Germline V gives CDR1 KGHSH, CDR2 LQKENI. Trimming removed 3 bases from V and 5 bases from J, with 11 bases in between. The CDR3 runs to 14 residues. CDR3 loop: CASSPSGLHNEQFF. As DNA, the CDR3 is TGTGCCAGCTCACCGTCGGGACTGCACAATGAGCAGTTCTTC.

The rearrangement links TRBV2 to TRBJ1-1; 10 positions match TRBD1. Trimming took 6 bases from V and 5 from J; bases not matched to a gene: 6. CDR3 length: 14 amino acids. Germline V gene sequence: CDR1 SNHLY, CDR2 FYNNEI. For the CDR3, the DNA is TGTGCCAGCAGGGGACAGGGGATGGGGACTGAAGCTTTCTTT. This translates into CASRGQGMGTEAFF.

This sequence joins TRBV18 and TRBJ1-1, with D hard to call. The CDR3 sequence is 13 residues long. V gave up 6 bases and J gave up 1 base, with 9 bases separating them. Per germline, CDR1 KGHSH and CDR2 LQKENI. The CDR3 reads CASSPQANTEAFF. CDR3 sequence (DNA): TGTGCCAGCTCCCCCCAGGCGAACACTGAAGCTTTCTTT.

The CDR3 region is CASSQTFPTGPYGYTF. The CDR3 DNA reads TGCGCCAGCAGCCAAACCTTCCCGACAGGGCCCTATGGCTACACCTTC. The chain is built from TRBV4-3 and TRBJ1-2; TRBD1 agrees at 7 bases. This CDR3 spans 16 amino acids. The V segment lost 2 bases and the J segment 4 bases; nucleotides outside the gene matches: 10. Germline assignment: CDR1 LGHNA and CDR2 YSLEER.

The CDR3 DNA is TGTGCCAGTAGTTACGGCTACGAGCAGTACTTC. This sequence encodes CASSYGYEQYF. V usage is TRBV19 and J usage is TRBJ2-7; D uncertain. There are 11 residues in the CDR3. Trimming removed 5 bases from V and 3 bases from J, with 5 bases in between. Germline CDR1 is LNHDA and CDR2 is SQIVND (reference sequence).

This chain links TRBV6-5 with TRBJ1-5; D is unclear. Between the trimmed V and J ends, which lost 6 bases and 0 bases, there was a span of 12 bases. The CDR3 contains 15 residues. CDR1 MNHEY and CDR2 SVGAGI come from the germline V gene. For the CDR3, the DNA is TGTGCCAGCAGCCGGAGGGCGGATAGCAATCAGCCCCAGCATTTT. Translated, it gives CASSRRADSNQPQHF.

The rearrangement joins TRBV25-1 to TRBJ1-5; D gene uncertain. V was pared by 2 bases and J by 1 base, with 6 bases between. Germline CDR1 and CDR2: MGHDK and SYGVNS. The length of the CDR3 is 14 residues. CDR3 nucleotides: TGTGCCAGCAGTGAAGAGTTGAGCAATCAGCCCCAGCATTTT. Its translation: CASSEELSNQPQHF.

This chain uses TRBV28 with TRBJ2-1; D not resolved. Germline values: CDR1 MDHEN, CDR2 SYDVKM. V was cut by 3 bases and J by 0 bases, with 6 bases left in between. The CDR3 is 14 residues long. The CDR3 here is CASSFVSSYNEQFF. CDR3 nucleotide sequence: TGTGCCAGCAGTTTTGTAAGCTCCTACAATGAGCAGTTCTTC. The entire variable domain, with the rest obtained from reference TRBV28 and TRBJ2-1, is as follows: DVKVTQSSRYLVKRTGEKVFLECVQDMDHENMFWYRQDPGLGLRLIYFSYDVKMKEKGDIPEGYSVSREKKERFSLILESASTNQTSMYLCASSFVSSYNEQFFGPGTRLTVL.

This chain connects TRBV19 to TRBJ1-6; D is perhaps TRBD1 (5 bases). CDR3 length: 17 residues. The germline gives CDR1 LNHDA, CDR2 SQIVND (reference sequence). V lost 5 bases and J lost 6, with 20 bases in between. CDR3 nucleotides: TGTGCCAGTAGTCCAGTCACCGCGGGACCGACTAATTCACCCCTCCACTTT. Its translation: CASSPVTAGPTNSPLHF.

The count of this clone is one. CDR3 DNA sequence: TGTGCCAGCAGTTCCTTAGCATCACGCTCCTACAATGAGCAGTTCTTC. Translation: CASSSLASRSYNEQFF. The chain couples TRBV2 to TRBJ2-1, with unresolved D. From germline, CDR1 is SNHLY and CDR2 FYNNEI. V was cut by 5 bases and J by 0 bases, with 14 bases left in between. This CDR3 contains 16 residues. Supplemented by reference TRBV2 and TRBJ2-1, the full variable domain reads EPEVTQTPSHQVTQMGQEVILRCVPISNHLYFYWYRQILGQKVEFLVSFYNNEISEKSEIFDDQFSVERPDGSNFTLKIRSTKLEDSAMYFCASSSLASRSYNEQFFGPGTRLTVL.

The chain uses TRBV10-3 and TRBJ2-1; unclear D gene. The CDR3 extends over 13 amino acids. Trimming stripped 3 bases from V and 5 bases from J, with 8 bases between. Germline lookup yields CDR1 ENHRY and CDR2 SYGVKD. The CDR3 here is CAISDGLNNEQFF. CDR3 nucleotide sequence: TGTGCCATCAGTGATGGTCTTAACAATGAGCAGTTCTTC.

The rearrangement joins TRBV30 to TRBJ2-7; TRBD1 might be the D (6 bases). CDR1 and CDR2 from the germline V gene are GTSNPN and SVGIG (reference sequence). The V end lost 1 base, the J end lost 2 bases, and 15 bases lay between the germline ends. The CDR3 loop spans 15 amino acids. CDR3 protein: CAWSAGARRTYEQYF. In nucleotides, the CDR3 is TGTGCCTGGAGTGCAGGGGCCAGGCGGACCTACGAGCAGTACTTC.

The chain employs TRBV27 and TRBJ1-3; the D is unclear. The CDR3 spans 15 residues. Germline V gene lookup returns CDR1 MNHEY and CDR2 SMNVEV (reference sequence). V was shortened by 5 bases and J by 0 bases, with 11 bases between the two germline ends. The CDR3 spells CASSNVGSSGNTIYF. DNA of the CDR3: TGTGCCAGCAGTAATGTGGGATCCTCTGGAAACACCATATATTTT.

This clone was picked up one time. V usage is TRBV10-3 and J usage is TRBJ2-1; the match to TRBD2 covers 8 bases. CDR3 length: 17 residues. In germline, CDR1 is ENHRY, CDR2 SYGVKD. With V trimmed by 3 bases and J by 3 bases, 10 bases remained unmatched. The CDR3 sequence is CAISEQLGRGDYNEQFF. The CDR3 DNA reads as TGTGCCATCAGTGAACAGCTTGGGCGGGGGGACTACAATGAGCAGTTCTTC.